The 28 T cell receptor beta chains listed next were all sequenced from one sample in a study of cytomegalovirus exposure and HLA in healthy donors. Primers included in the PCR were 60 Vbeta and 13 Jbeta primers. Method: immunoSEQ multiplex PCR; TCRdb's copy keeps in-frame clones and lacks some. Here the sample spans about 180,000 clones, over 60% being singletons. What was sequenced was PBMCs. All receptors derive from a man between 18 and 35 years old in good health and CMV-seronegative.

The chain combines TRBV6-5 with TRBJ1-1; TRBD1 is a possible D gene (6 bases). This CDR3 has 14 residues. Trimming shortened V by 5 bases and J by 8 bases, and 18 bases separated the two germline ends. Germline lookup yields CDR1 MNHEY and CDR2 SVGAGI. The CDR3 nucleotides are TGTGCCAGCAGTACCTCAGGGGACAACCTGGAAGCTTTCTTT. Its translation: CASSTSGDNLEAFF.

V is TRBV28 and J is TRBJ1-2, with a weak D call TRBD1 (5 bases). Germline V lookup: CDR1 MDHEN, CDR2 SYDVKM. This CDR3 is built from 13 residues. V lost 7 bases and J lost 4, with 13 bases in between. The CDR3 protein is CASTQGQSYGYTF. The CDR3 DNA reads as TGTGCCAGCACTCAAGGACAAAGCTATGGCTACACCTTC.

This chain links TRBV7-9 with TRBJ1-6, with D possibly matching TRBD1 (6 bases). The V end was cut by 0 bases, the J end by 9 bases, with 12 bases between. Germline V CDR1 and CDR2: SEHNR, FQNEAQ (reference sequence). The CDR3 covers 15 residues. The CDR3 loop is CASSLAAGDTSPLHF. The CDR3 nucleotides read TGTGCCAGCAGCTTAGCGGCAGGGGATACTTCACCCCTCCACTTT.

This chain joins TRBV10-3 and TRBJ1-1, with 10 positions matching TRBD1. Germline loops: CDR1 ENHRY, CDR2 SYGVKD. The CDR3 runs 12 residues. V shed 11 bases and J 3 bases; nucleotides not matched to a gene: 3. CDR3 sequence (DNA): TGTGCCGGCGGGACAGGGGACACTGAAGCTTTCTTT. Its protein is CAGGTGDTEAFF.

V usage is TRBV5-4 and J usage is TRBJ1-3, with D maybe TRBD1 (5 bases). The CDR3 runs 16 residues. V lost 4 bases and J lost 3, with 17 bases in between. The V gene's germline CDR1 is SGHNT and CDR2 YYREEE (reference sequence). The CDR3: CASSPTGGVGGNTIYF. The CDR3, as DNA: TGTGCCAGCAGCCCCACCGGGGGTGTTGGTGGAAACACCATATATTTT.

V and J are TRBV28 and TRBJ2-7, with 8 bases lining up with TRBD2. The germline CDR1 and CDR2 sequences are MDHEN and SYDVKM. The CDR3 covers 15 residues. V gave up 2 bases and J gave up 2 bases; unmatched junction bases: 5. The chain's CDR3 is CASSLVAGGAYEQYF. DNA of the CDR3: TGTGCCAGCAGTTTAGTCGCGGGAGGCGCCTACGAGCAGTACTTC.

The V and J genes are TRBV7-2 and TRBJ2-1; D unresolved. The CDR3 loop spans 11 amino acids. The V end was cut by 3 bases, the J end by 10 bases, with 7 bases between. Germline CDR1 SGHTA, CDR2 FQGNSA. The CDR3 reads CASSFGSEQFF. For the CDR3, the DNA is TGTGCCAGCAGCTTCGGTAGCGAGCAGTTCTTC.

This rearrangement joins TRBV7-6 to TRBJ2-3; weak D call: TRBD1 (5 bases). Germline lookup yields CDR1 SGHVS and CDR2 FNYEAQ. Trimming cost V 5 bases and J 0 bases, with 15 bases left between them. This CDR3 is built from 16 residues. The CDR3 protein is CASSRLGPPSTDTQYF. The CDR3 nucleotides are TGTGCCAGCAGCCGCTTGGGGCCTCCTAGCACAGATACGCAGTATTTT. The whole variable domain, filled in from reference TRBV7-6 and TRBJ2-3, reads GAGVSQSPRYKVTKRGQDVALRCDPISGHVSLYWYRQALGQGPEFLTYFNYEAQQDKSGLPNDRFSAERPEGSISTLTIQRTEQRDSAMYRCASSRLGPPSTDTQYFGPGTRLTVL.

J is TRBJ2-3 and V is TRBV5-6, with 14 bases lining up with TRBD2. The CDR3 covers 17 residues. Germline V gene lookup returns CDR1 SGHDT and CDR2 YYEEEE. J gave up 2 bases and V 2 bases, and 4 bases lay outside the gene matches. CDR3 amino acids: CASSLGTSGGNTDTQYF. CDR3 nucleotide sequence: TGTGCCAGCAGCTTAGGGACTAGCGGGGGCAACACAGATACGCAGTATTTT.

The chain links TRBV5-1 to TRBJ2-7, with 7 bases lining up with TRBD1. V shed 0 bases, J shed 7 bases, and the junction held 10 bases outside the gene matches. This CDR3 is built from 15 residues. Germline V gene sequence: CDR1 SGHRS, CDR2 YFSETQ. As DNA, the CDR3 is TGCGCCAGCAGCTTGGGACAGGGTCGGCCCGGGGAGCAGTACTTC. This sequence encodes CASSLGQGRPGEQYF.

The genes are TRBV10-3 and TRBJ1-5; D is ambiguous. Per germline, CDR1 ENHRY and CDR2 SYGVKD. With 4 bases removed from V and 1 base from J, the gap between germline ends came to 20 bases. This CDR3 is 18 amino acids long. The CDR3 region is CAISARRQNGVSNQPQHF. The CDR3 DNA reads as TGTGCCATCAGTGCCCGTCGGCAGAACGGAGTAAGCAATCAGCCCCAGCATTTT.

V gene TRBV9 combines with J gene TRBJ2-7; 10 bases align to TRBD1. The CDR3 is 13 residues long. The trim removed 4 bases at V and 10 bases at J, leaving 8 bases unmatched. Germline V gives CDR1 SGDLS, CDR2 YYNGEE. The CDR3 loop reads CASSIGTGAPQYF. The CDR3 region has the DNA TGTGCCAGCAGCATCGGGACAGGGGCCCCTCAGTACTTC.

The chain couples TRBV10-3 to TRBJ1-2; TRBD1 aligns across 8 bases. The germline gives CDR1 ENHRY, CDR2 SYGVKD. V trimming: 2 bases; J trimming: 8 bases; junction bases outside the gene matches: 4. This CDR3 contains 13 residues. Written as DNA, the CDR3 is TGTGCCATCAGTGAGAGGCAGGGGGCCGGCTACACCTTC. It yields the protein CAISERQGAGYTF.

This clone was found once. This chain joins TRBV9 and TRBJ2-2, with D possibly TRBD1 on 6 matching bases. The CDR3 loop spans 15 amino acids. V was shortened by 2 bases and J by 0 bases, with 8 bases between the two germline ends. Germline V gene sequence: CDR1 SGDLS, CDR2 YYNGEE. CDR3 coding DNA: TGTGCCAGCAGCGTTACAGGGACGAACACCGGGGAGCTGTTTTTT. Translated, it gives CASSVTGTNTGELFF.

The V and J genes are TRBV18 and TRBJ2-1; D perhaps matches TRBD2 (5 bases). CDR1 KGHSH and CDR2 LQKENI come from the germline V gene. V was trimmed by 3 bases and J by 7 bases, leaving 10 bases between them. The CDR3 contains 13 residues. The CDR3 protein is CASSPDGVNEQFF. CDR3 DNA sequence: TGTGCCAGCTCACCGGACGGGGTAAATGAGCAGTTCTTC. The entire variable domain, with the rest obtained from reference TRBV18 and TRBJ2-1, is as follows: NAGVMQNPRHLVRRRGQEARLRCSPMKGHSHVYWYRQLPEEGLKFMVYLQKENIIDESGMPKERFSAEFPKEGPSILRIQQVVRGDSAAYFCASSPDGVNEQFFGPGTRLTVL.

The V call is TRBV7-3, the J call TRBJ2-3; no firm D call. Germline lookup yields CDR1 SGHTA and CDR2 FQGTGA. The germline V and J ends were trimmed by 3 bases and 1 base, with 14 bases remaining between them. CDR3 length: 16 residues. The CDR3 DNA sequence: TGTGCCAGCAGCTTGGGCCCCAGAACCGGCACAGATACGCAGTATTTT. Amino acid sequence: CASSLGPRTGTDTQYF.

The chain is built from TRBV2 and TRBJ2-4, with a possible D match to TRBD2 (6 bases). Germline CDR1 SNHLY, CDR2 FYNNEI. Trimming took 2 bases from V and 0 from J, leaving 11 bases between them. The CDR3 extends over 16 amino acids. In DNA form, the CDR3 reads TGTGCCAGCAGTGAATTTGCGGGACTAGCCAAAAACATTCAGTACTTC. Translation: CASSEFAGLAKNIQYF.

The V and J genes are TRBV7-8 and TRBJ1-5, with 7 bases that match TRBD1. Germline V CDR1 and CDR2: SGHVS, FQNEAQ. With 3 bases clipped from V and 2 bases from J, the junction kept 13 bases outside the gene matches. The CDR3 runs 18 residues. CDR3 in amino acids: CASSLRTGRWDGNQPQHF. The CDR3 coding sequence is TGTGCCAGCAGCTTGCGGACAGGACGTTGGGATGGCAATCAGCCCCAGCATTTT.

The CDR3 bases are TGCGCCAGCAGTCAATCGAGGCAGGGGGCTGGTGGCTACACCTTC. Protein: CASSQSRQGAGGYTF. The chain joins TRBV23-1 to TRBJ1-2, with 8 positions matching TRBD1. TRBV23-1 is treated as an ORF (open reading frame) with a function not yet certain. The V and J ends lost 0 bases and 7 bases, in that order; junction bases with no gene match: 7. The CDR3 has 15 amino acids.

J is TRBJ2-7 and V is TRBV9, with D perhaps matching TRBD1 (6 bases). CDR3 length: 10 residues. Germline CDR1 is SGDLS and CDR2 is YYNGEE. Trimming stripped 8 bases from V and 6 bases from J, with 9 bases between. CDR3 sequence reads: CARVRGEQYF. The CDR3 DNA reads as TGTGCCAGGGTCAGGGGCGAGCAGTACTTC. The full variable domain, in which reference TRBV9 and TRBJ2-7 provide the parts outside the CDR3, is DSGVTQTPKHLITATGQRVTLRCSPRSGDLSVYWYQQSLDQGLQFLIQYYNGEERAKGNILERFSAQQFPDLHSELNLSSLELGDSALYFCARVRGEQYFGPGTRLTVT.

The chain recombines TRBV19 with TRBJ2-1; 11 bases align to TRBD2. Germline assignment: CDR1 LNHDA and CDR2 SQIVND (reference sequence). The CDR3 length is 16 residues. With V trimmed by 7 bases and J by 3 bases, 8 bases remained unmatched. The CDR3 bases are TGTGCCAGTACCCGGGACCTAGCGGGAGGCTACAATGAGCAGTTCTTC. Protein: CASTRDLAGGYNEQFF.

The chain is built from TRBV28 and TRBJ2-3; 8 bases align to TRBD2. V gave up 1 base and J gave up 5 bases; unmatched junction bases: 8. Germline lookup yields CDR1 MDHEN and CDR2 SYDVKM. CDR3 length equals 16 residues. The CDR3 nucleotides are TGTGCCAGCAGTTTATATACGGGGGGGCAGGTAGATACGCAGTATTTT. It translates to CASSLYTGGQVDTQYF.

This chain connects TRBV28 to TRBJ1-1; weak D call: TRBD1 (5 bases). The CDR3 is made up of 15 amino acids. V gave up 4 bases and J gave up 2 bases, with 14 bases separating them. Germline loops: CDR1 MDHEN, CDR2 SYDVKM. The CDR3 DNA follows: TGTGCCAGCAGTTCCCCGGCGGGGGGAAACACTGAAGCTTTCTTT. This codes for CASSSPAGGNTEAFF.

This rearrangement joins TRBV28 to TRBJ2-3; TRBD1 agrees at 7 bases. The CDR3 totals 11 residues. J lost 11 bases, V lost 8 bases, and 7 bases had no gene match. Per germline, CDR1 MDHEN and CDR2 SYDVKM. In nucleotides, the CDR3 is TGTGCCAGCGCACCACAGGGGAGGCAGTATTTT. Protein sequence: CASAPQGRQYF. The whole variable domain, remainder taken from reference TRBV28 and TRBJ2-3, is DVKVTQSSRYLVKRTGEKVFLECVQDMDHENMFWYRQDPGLGLRLIYFSYDVKMKEKGDIPEGYSVSREKKERFSLILESASTNQTSMYLCASAPQGRQYFGPGTRLTVL.

This clone occurred a few times. This chain connects TRBV27 to TRBJ2-1; no definite D call. Between the trimmed V and J ends, which lost 5 bases and 5 bases, there was a span of 7 bases. Germline loops: CDR1 MNHEY, CDR2 SMNVEV (reference sequence). The CDR3 is 12 amino acids. CDR3 amino acids: CASSTQDNEQFF. DNA for the CDR3: TGTGCCAGCAGTACTCAGGACAATGAGCAGTTCTTC.

The chain employs TRBV20-1 and TRBJ2-3, with D maybe TRBD2 (5 bases). The CDR3 runs 11 residues. Trimming took 5 bases from V and 5 from J, leaving 8 bases between them. Germline CDR1 is DFQATT and CDR2 is SNEGSKA (reference sequence). The chain's CDR3 is CSAGEGDTQYF. In DNA form, the CDR3 reads TGCAGTGCTGGTGAGGGAGATACGCAGTATTTT.

The chain carries TRBV5-4 and TRBJ1-3; unclear D gene. CDR3 size: 15 residues. V was clipped by 0 bases and J by 0 bases, with 7 bases between them. Germline lookup yields CDR1 SGHNT and CDR2 YYREEE (reference sequence). CDR3 region: CASSLDSLSGNTIYF. The CDR3 bases are TGTGCCAGCAGCTTGGATAGCCTCTCTGGAAACACCATATATTTT. The entire variable domain, with the rest obtained from reference TRBV5-4 and TRBJ1-3, is as follows: ETGVTQSPTHLIKTRGQQVTLRCSSQSGHNTVSWYQQALGQGPQFIFQYYREEENGRGNFPPRFSGLQFPNYSSELNVNALELDDSALYLCASSLDSLSGNTIYFGEGSWLTVV.

The chain has TRBV18 and TRBJ1-3; 7 bases fit TRBD1. Germline V gene sequence: CDR1 KGHSH, CDR2 LQKENI. Trimming took 4 bases from V and 4 from J; bases not matched to a gene: 7. The CDR3 contains 15 residues. CDR3 sequence: CASSQDRVPGNTIYF. CDR3 sequence (DNA): TGTGCCAGCTCACAAGACAGGGTACCCGGAAACACCATATATTTT.